This T cell receptor beta chain was identified in a study of T cell responses to AZD1222 COVID-19 vaccine. On this clone itself: Antigen: not known.

This CDR3 has 16 amino acids. Germline CDR1 SEHNR, CDR2 FQNEAQ (reference sequence). Trimming stripped 4 bases from V and 0 bases from J, with 12 bases between. This table comes from immunoSEQ multiplex PCR, and its TCRdb copy is limited to in-frame clones, with some not included. The sample lists around 150,000 clones; around 92% were seen once. Whole-study findings and limits: It should be noted that donors were predominantly white British and more often female, and clonal diversity was possibly underestimated. Spike-specific TCRs gained breadth and depth after people received two AZD1222 doses.

This chain connects TRBV7-9 to TRBJ1-4, with D possibly TRBD1 on 5 matching bases. Sequences were derived from peripheral blood, sampled 28 days after the second AZD1222 dose. The sequence was obtained from an adult who received the AZD1222 COVID-19 vaccine. CDR3 nucleotides: TGTGCCAGCAGCTATACAGACAGTCCAACTAATGAAAAACTGTTTTTT. This gives the protein CASSYTDSPTNEKLFF.